This passage covers 7 T cell receptor beta chains from one sample sequenced in a study of shared clonotypes between healthy human individuals. Clones were sequenced by immunoSEQ multiplex PCR, and TCRdb holds only the in-frame ones, with some missing. The sample shows some 1 million clones, about 80% of them seen only once. Material for sequencing was memory CD4+ T cells sorted from blood. The subset here: CD45RA-negative fraction. The receptor set was obtained from a man aged 18 to 35 in good health.

This sequence joins TRBV19 and TRBJ2-7; 8 positions match TRBD1. The CDR3 has 17 residues. The junction had 13 bases not matched to a gene; V was cut back by 5 bases and J by 1 base. The germline CDR1 and CDR2 sequences are LNHDA and SQIVND (reference sequence). CDR3: CASSRRPGQGISYEQYF. As DNA, the CDR3 is TGTGCCAGTAGTCGGCGACCCGGACAGGGAATTTCCTACGAGCAGTACTTC.

In DNA form, the CDR3 reads TGTGCCAGTAGTATTGGGTTGGACAGCCTTCGTTTCGGGGAGCTGTTTTTT. Its translation is CASSIGLDSLRFGELFF. The chain is built from TRBV19 and TRBJ2-2, with D tentatively TRBD1 (6 bases). This CDR3 comprises 17 residues. Per the germline V gene, CDR1 is LNHDA and CDR2 is SQIVND (reference sequence). With 3 bases removed from V and 7 bases from J, the gap between germline ends came to 21 bases.

The CDR3 region is CASSWGNAYEQYF. CDR3 bases: TGTGCCAGCAGCTGGGGGAACGCCTACGAGCAGTACTTC. V gene TRBV5-6 combines with J gene TRBJ2-7; the D gene could be TRBD1 or TRBD2 (5 bases each). The V end lost 3 bases, the J end lost 2 bases, and 9 bases lay between the germline ends. There are 13 residues in the CDR3. Germline V gene lookup returns CDR1 SGHDT and CDR2 YYEEEE.

This clone was counted once. The V gene is TRBV2, the J gene TRBJ2-1; D possibly corresponds to TRBD2 (5 bases). The CDR3 spans 13 residues. V was shortened by 4 bases and J by 2 bases, with 6 bases between the two germline ends. Germline-derived CDR1 and CDR2 are SNHLY and FYNNEI. The CDR3 DNA follows: TGTGCCAGCAGTGCCGGGACCTACAATGAGCAGTTCTTC. As protein: CASSAGTYNEQFF. Supplemented by reference TRBV2 and TRBJ2-1, the full variable domain reads EPEVTQTPSHQVTQMGQEVILRCVPISNHLYFYWYRQILGQKVEFLVSFYNNEISEKSEIFDDQFSVERPDGSNFTLKIRSTKLEDSAMYFCASSAGTYNEQFFGPGTRLTVL.

This sequence joins TRBV7-2 and TRBJ2-3; no definite D call. V was clipped by 11 bases and J by 4 bases, with 19 bases between them. The CDR3 sequence is 14 residues long. Germline V gene sequence: CDR1 SGHTA, CDR2 FQGNSA. This CDR3 reads CASTLSPAADTQYF. The CDR3 DNA reads TGTGCCTCAACCTTAAGTCCAGCAGCAGATACGCAGTATTTT.

The rearrangement joins TRBV5-1 to TRBJ2-1, with 8 bases that match TRBD2. The germline V gene encodes CDR1 SGHRS and CDR2 YFSETQ. The CDR3 spans 17 residues. The junction had 11 bases not matched to a gene; V was cut back by 4 bases and J by 2 bases. The CDR3 DNA is TGCGCCAGCAGCCTAGGACTAGCCACTGACGCCTACAATGAGCAGTTCTTC. Protein sequence: CASSLGLATDAYNEQFF.

The chain uses TRBV9 and TRBJ2-7; TRBD2 aligns across 8 bases. CDR1 is SGDLS and CDR2 is YYNGEE in the germline V gene. J gave up 5 bases and V 4 bases, and 17 bases lay outside the gene matches. CDR3 length: 17 amino acids. CDR3 coding DNA: TGTGCCAGCAGCCCAGACGCGGGAGGATTCTCCCTCCACGAGCAGTACTTC. It yields the protein CASSPDAGGFSLHEQYF.